The clone carrying this T cell receptor beta chain has more than one count but fewer than ten. Its target is not known. The CDR3 runs to 13 residues. The V gene's germline CDR1 is SGHRS and CDR2 YFSETQ. The V end lost 2 bases, the J end lost 9 bases, and 14 bases lay between the germline ends. This sample is drawn from a study of T cell responses to AZD1222 COVID-19 vaccine. Only in-frame clones appear in the TCRdb table, and some are missing; sequencing was by immunoSEQ multiplex PCR. The repertoire holds around 150,000 clones, with 94% as singletons. Study results and caveats: Among AZD1222 vaccinees, only five to seven were seropositive at baseline.

The chain combines TRBV5-1 with TRBJ1-2, with D tentatively TRBD1 (5 bases). Sample: peripheral blood, taken 28 days after the second AZD1222 dose. The TCR sequence derives from an adult who received the AZD1222 COVID-19 vaccine. The CDR3 bases are TGCGCCAGCAGCTTCACCCCGAGGGGTAGCTACACCTTC. It codes for CASSFTPRGSYTF. The whole variable domain, remainder taken from reference TRBV5-1 and TRBJ1-2, is KAGVTQTPRYLIKTRGQQVTLSCSPISGHRSVSWYQQTPGQGLQFLFEYFSETQRNKGNFPGRFSGRQFSNSRSEMNVSTLELGDSALYLCASSFTPRGSYTFGSGTRLTVV.